These 26 T cell receptor beta chains were all obtained from the same sample, sequenced in a study of memory CD4+ T cells and cytomegalovirus serostatus (dated 2019 in TCRdb). A FACSAria II was used to sort memory CD4+ T cells, defined as single viable CD3+CD4+CD8-CD45RO+ cells. Receptors were amplified or captured by the immunoSEQ multiplex PCR assay. TCRdb re-hosts the immuneACCESS table, in-frame sequences only. Its copies lack some clones; in the studies checked, an unresolved V gene accounts for under half of them, and the cause for the rest is not known. The sample data list over 35,000 clones, and around 84% of these were observed just once. The ten largest clones add up to approximately 0.78% of the sample. The sequencing sample was made of memory CD4+ T cells from blood. These receptors were obtained from an adult in good health and CMV-seronegative.

The chain combines TRBV18 with TRBJ1-5; possible D gene TRBD1, 5 bases. Germline V gene sequence: CDR1 KGHSH, CDR2 LQKENI. The ends were cut back, 2 bases at V and 4 bases at J, with 12 bases in the middle. The CDR3 is 15 amino acids. This CDR3 is CASSPVGEGNQPQHF. The CDR3 nucleotides read TGTGCCAGCTCACCAGTAGGGGAAGGTAATCAGCCCCAGCATTTT.

The chain couples TRBV7-2 to TRBJ2-1; D is uncertain. The CDR3 totals 15 residues. From germline, CDR1 is SGHTA and CDR2 FQGNSA. The V end lost 6 bases, the J end lost 0 bases, and 12 bases lay between the germline ends. This CDR3 reads CASRRTELSYNEQFF. DNA for the CDR3: TGTGCCAGCAGACGTACAGAGCTCTCCTACAATGAGCAGTTCTTC.

The V gene is TRBV6-1, the J gene TRBJ2-4, with TRBD1 matching 8 bases. The CDR3 is 18 amino acids. Germline lookup yields CDR1 MNHNS and CDR2 SASEGT. The V and J ends lost 4 bases and 2 bases, in that order; junction bases with no gene match: 13. The chain's CDR3 is CASSGGTGALGTKNIQYF. The CDR3 DNA reads TGTGCCAGCAGTGGTGGGACAGGAGCCCTGGGAACCAAAAACATTCAGTACTTC.

CDR3 bases: TGCGCCAGCAGCGTTTCTAGCGGCCCCTCCTACGAGCAGTACTTC. It codes for CASSVSSGPSYEQYF. V and J are TRBV5-1 and TRBJ2-7; TRBD2 matches 7 bases. Germline loops: CDR1 SGHRS, CDR2 YFSETQ. The junction had 7 bases not matched to a gene; V was cut back by 4 bases and J by 0 bases. The CDR3 is 15 amino acids.

In regard to this clone: Other DNA variants within this sample encode the same CDR3. The chain couples TRBV7-9 to TRBJ1-3; no clear D. The CDR3 length is 12 residues. The germline V gene has CDR1 SEHNR and CDR2 FQNEAQ (reference sequence). V was cut by 5 bases and J by 4 bases, with 6 bases left in between. The CDR3 DNA reads TGTGCCAGCAGCCCATTGGGAAACACCATATATTTT. Translation gives CASSPLGNTIYF.

The gene calls are TRBV6-5 and TRBJ1-1; the D gene is possibly TRBD1 (6 bases). V dropped 5 bases and J dropped 11 bases, with 12 bases sitting between them. The germline V gene encodes CDR1 MNHEY and CDR2 SVGAGI. The CDR3 consists of 11 residues. CDR3 sequence: CASSDRTAAFF. CDR3 bases: TGTGCCAGCAGTGACCGGACAGCTGCTTTCTTT.

J is TRBJ1-5 and V is TRBV4-1; TRBD1 is a possible D gene (6 bases). Deletions cut 5 bases from V and 6 bases from J, with 14 bases between. CDR1 is MGHRA, CDR2 YSYEKL, per germline. The CDR3 runs 14 residues. CDR3 region: CASSLKEGGQPQHF. The CDR3 DNA reads TGCGCCAGCAGCTTGAAGGAGGGGGGTCAGCCCCAGCATTTT.

The chain uses TRBV5-5 and TRBJ1-4; maybe TRBD1 (5 bases). Per the germline V gene, CDR1 is SGHKS and CDR2 is YYEKEE (reference sequence). V gave up 4 bases and J gave up 4 bases, with 11 bases separating them. The CDR3 is 14 residues long. CDR3 sequence (DNA): TGTGCCAGCAGCCAAGGGGACGGTAATGAAAAACTGTTTTTT. It specifies CASSQGDGNEKLFF.

This clone has only a few counts. The chain joins TRBV18 to TRBJ1-1, with 10 nucleotides matching TRBD1. J gave up 3 bases and V 2 bases, and 12 bases lay outside the gene matches. The CDR3 loop spans 18 amino acids. Germline V gene sequence: CDR1 KGHSH, CDR2 LQKENI. CDR3 residues: CASSPRDRGVVGDTEAFF. CDR3 nucleotide sequence: TGTGCCAGCTCACCAAGGGACAGGGGCGTTGTCGGGGACACTGAAGCTTTCTTT.

This chain connects TRBV14 to TRBJ2-3; the D gene is possibly TRBD1 (6 bases). CDR1 is SGHDN, CDR2 FVKESK, per germline. The CDR3 runs 13 residues. Trimming shortened V by 4 bases and J by 4 bases, and 9 bases separated the two germline ends. CDR3 amino acids: CASSLWGPDTQYF. DNA for the CDR3: TGTGCCAGCAGCCTGTGGGGGCCAGATACGCAGTATTTT.

The V call is TRBV19, the J call TRBJ2-3, with D perhaps matching TRBD2 (6 bases). Germline CDR1 and CDR2: LNHDA and SQIVND (reference sequence). The length of the CDR3 is 12 residues. Trimming shortened V by 5 bases and J by 4 bases, and 7 bases separated the two germline ends. The CDR3 sequence: CASSSGADTQYF. The DNA for the CDR3 is TGTGCCAGTAGTTCGGGGGCAGATACGCAGTATTTT.

The chain is built from TRBV6-6 and TRBJ1-1, with D perhaps matching TRBD1 (5 bases). CDR3 size: 14 residues. With 3 bases removed from V and 6 bases from J, the gap between germline ends came to 14 bases. Germline CDR1 reads MNHNY; CDR2 reads SVGAGI (reference sequence). This CDR3 reads CASSYGGNLAEAFF. In nucleotides, the CDR3 is TGTGCCAGCAGTTATGGGGGAAATCTCGCTGAAGCTTTCTTT.

The V call is TRBV5-5, the J call TRBJ2-7; D possibly corresponds to TRBD2 (5 bases). The CDR3 contains 15 residues. V lost 3 bases, J lost 9 bases, and 22 bases lay in between. The germline gives CDR1 SGHKS, CDR2 YYEKEE (reference sequence). The CDR3 spells CASSYTDLSEGPQYF. The CDR3, as DNA: TGTGCCAGCAGCTATACGGACCTCTCCGAGGGTCCGCAGTACTTC.

The V and J genes are TRBV6-1 and TRBJ1-5; tentatively, D is TRBD1 (6 bases). Germline assignment: CDR1 MNHNS and CDR2 SASEGT. Trimming shortened V by 3 bases and J by 6 bases, and 12 bases separated the two germline ends. The CDR3 has 14 amino acids. CDR3 protein: CASSDRGGIQPQHF. The DNA of the CDR3 is TGTGCCAGCAGTGACAGGGGAGGGATTCAGCCCCAGCATTTT.

The V gene is TRBV15, the J gene TRBJ2-5; D gene ambiguous. Germline V CDR1 and CDR2: LNHNV, YYDKDF (reference sequence). Deletions cut 0 bases from V and 5 bases from J, with 7 bases between. The CDR3 is 13 residues long. CDR3 in DNA: TGTGCCACCAGCAGAGATTTGGGCGAGACCCAGTACTTC. Its translation: CATSRDLGETQYF.

This chain uses TRBV6-5 with TRBJ1-2, with a possible D match to TRBD1 (6 bases). V dropped 6 bases and J dropped 5 bases, with 13 bases sitting between them. The germline V gene has CDR1 MNHEY and CDR2 SVGAGI. The CDR3 extends over 13 amino acids. The CDR3 coding sequence is TGTGCCAGCAGGGACCCCCAGGGGTATGGCTACACCTTC. Translation gives CASRDPQGYGYTF.

The V gene is TRBV5-8, the J gene TRBJ1-2, with a weak D call TRBD1 (5 bases). CDR1 SGHTS and CDR2 YDEGEE come from the germline V gene. The CDR3 contains 14 residues. Trimming took 5 bases from V and 5 from J, leaving 16 bases between them. CDR3 sequence (DNA): TGTGCCAGCAGTCTCTCAGGGACGAGGTATGGCTACACCTTC. Translating gives CASSLSGTRYGYTF. Full variable domain (outside the CDR3, taken from reference TRBV5-8 and TRBJ1-2): EAGVTQSPTHLIKTRGQQATLRCSPISGHTSVYWYQQALGLGLQFLLWYDEGEERNRGNFPPRFSGRQFPNYSSELNVNALELEDSALYLCASSLSGTRYGYTFGSGTRLTVV.

V is TRBV19 and J is TRBJ1-2; perhaps TRBD1 as D (6 bases). The CDR3 sequence is 13 residues long. Germline V gene sequence: CDR1 LNHDA, CDR2 SQIVND (reference sequence). V gave up 9 bases and J gave up 6 bases, with 17 bases separating them. CDR3 in amino acids: CASKFEQGNGYTF. DNA of the CDR3: TGTGCCAGCAAATTCGAACAGGGCAATGGCTACACCTTC.

The chain joins TRBV7-2 to TRBJ2-2; D may match TRBD1 or TRBD2 (6 bases each). Germline lookup yields CDR1 SGHTA and CDR2 FQGNSA. The CDR3 has 17 amino acids. V shed 2 bases and J shed 5 bases, with 18 bases lying between them. This CDR3 reads CASSLLGGAAGTGELFF. For the CDR3, the DNA is TGTGCCAGCAGCTTACTGGGGGGCGCAGCCGGAACCGGGGAGCTGTTTTTT.

In nucleotides, the CDR3 is TGTGCCAGCAGCCAGCCTACGGCGGGGGGTTGGGATACGCAGTATTTT. Translated: CASSQPTAGGWDTQYF. This chain connects TRBV5-5 to TRBJ2-3, with TRBD2 matching 8 bases. Germline-derived CDR1 and CDR2 are SGHKS and YYEKEE (reference sequence). CDR3 size: 16 residues. V lost 4 bases to trimming and J lost 6 bases; unmatched junction nucleotides: 13.

The V call is TRBV10-3, the J call TRBJ1-2; perhaps TRBD1 as D (6 bases). The CDR3 extends over 14 amino acids. V lost 5 bases, J lost 7 bases, and 17 bases lay in between. Germline CDR1 ENHRY, CDR2 SYGVKD. CDR3 loop: CAISSETGSFGYTF. CDR3 nucleotides: TGTGCCATCAGTTCCGAGACAGGCTCCTTTGGCTACACCTTC.

The chain couples TRBV4-2 to TRBJ2-1; 13 nucleotides match TRBD2. J was trimmed by 7 bases and V by 1 base; bases with no gene match: 4. This CDR3 has 16 residues. Germline V lookup: CDR1 LGHNA, CDR2 YNFKEQ. This CDR3 is CASSQAGTSGENEQFF. CDR3 in DNA: TGTGCCAGCAGCCAAGCCGGGACTAGCGGGGAAAATGAGCAGTTCTTC.

The chain recombines TRBV5-6 with TRBJ1-1; D possibly corresponds to TRBD1 (5 bases). CDR3 size: 15 residues. With 4 bases removed from V and 0 bases from J, the gap between germline ends came to 13 bases. Germline CDR1 SGHDT, CDR2 YYEEEE. CDR3 sequence: CASSPGDRVNTEAFF. The CDR3 DNA reads TGTGCCAGCAGCCCCGGCGACAGAGTGAACACTGAAGCTTTCTTT.

The chain carries TRBV4-2 and TRBJ2-1, with TRBD2 matching over 12 bases. The germline V gene encodes CDR1 LGHNA and CDR2 YNFKEQ. CDR3 length: 15 amino acids. V lost 0 bases and J lost 10; bases outside the gene matches: 4. The CDR3 DNA reads TGTGCCAGCAGCCAAGAGCTAGCGGGGGGGAGAGAGCAGTTCTTC. This translates into CASSQELAGGREQFF.

J is TRBJ1-5 and V is TRBV30; weak D call: TRBD1 (6 bases). The germline CDR1 and CDR2 sequences are GTSNPN and SVGIG (reference sequence). This CDR3 has 13 residues. The V and J ends lost 6 bases and 3 bases respectively, with 12 bases between them. The CDR3 here is CACTGTLNQPQHF. In DNA form, the CDR3 reads TGTGCCTGCACAGGGACCCTCAATCAGCCCCAGCATTTT.

This chain connects TRBV6-6 to TRBJ1-3, with TRBD1 identical over 7 bases. The CDR3 runs to 14 residues. Germline CDR1 is MNHNY and CDR2 is SVGAGI (reference sequence). V lost 8 bases, J lost 2 bases, and 6 bases stayed unmatched. The CDR3 sequence is CASGQGDAGNTIYF. The CDR3 DNA follows: TGTGCCAGCGGGCAGGGGGATGCTGGAAACACCATATATTTT.